This T cell receptor (beta chain) derives from a study of blood T cells in healthy people across ages (dated by TCRdb to the mid-2010s). Broadly, across the study: In model experiments, template switching captured about one uniquely barcoded TCR beta cDNA molecule for every two T cells. Age-related changes in TCR beta repertoire diversity were measured in the study by deep sequencing normalized with unique cDNA molecular identifiers. Donors of different ages were randomly distributed across sequencing lanes to avoid experimental bias. Using the same blood draw, the study looked at two additional independent replicas of 1 million unique cDNA reads for two donors, one aged 18 to 30 and the other aged 80 or older. The donors were split into four age groups: young (average about 15 years), middle-aged (about 40), aged (62) and long-lived (approximately 80). What the study reported, not specific to this receptor: As age increased, observed TCR beta diversity per million T cells dropped in a roughly linear way, and a significant reduction was already evident by age 40. Estimates of total diversity based on one million sequenced T cells were considered lower bounds and underestimates. The percentage of naive T cells measured by flow cytometry correlated strongly with observed TCR beta diversity. The CMV infection status of donors was not known, potentially confounding age-related changes in expanded clonotypes. Because profiling used bulk unsorted PBMCs, naive and antigen-experienced compartments could not be compared conclusively. Compared with the aged group, the long-lived group had more naive CD4+ T cells, fewer expanded clones and increased TCR diversity, a pattern suggesting age selection.

The library was produced with 5' RACE. Data came from an Illumina HiSeq 2500. A second roughly 7 to 11 cycle PCR used a sample-barcoded 5' primer and a J-beta primer mix. A template-switch 5' adaptor carrying 12 random nucleotides introduced a unique molecular identifier onto each TCR beta cDNA molecule. Each sample yielded at least 3 million CDR3-containing paired-end reads. All of the RNA was converted into first-strand cDNA using the Mint cDNA synthesis kit, with a TRBC-specific oligonucleotide serving as the primer. All cDNA was treated with uracil-DNA glycosylase and then went through a first 18-cycle PCR with the universal primers M1SS and BC2_uni_R. The study's own analysis went as follows. Normalization of each sample was performed by random selection of 1 million high-quality reads, each carrying a distinct molecular identifier. Reads with shared molecular identifiers were discarded instead of being binned into consensus sequences. MiTCR, set to a Q25 quality threshold and the strictest error-elimination algorithm, was used for CDR3 identification, clonotype clustering and error correction. A nonparametric unseen species model with Euler transformation was used to estimate lower-bound total TCR beta diversity. TCRdb's own reprocessing of the public reads used fastp at Q25 and MiXCR and kept productive beta chains. Rows with one shared CDR3 protein collapse into an entry with the most common genes and DNA. TCRdb's processing, not the study's, gives the V and J calls here. The sample table contains more than 1.4 million distinct CDR3 sequences; only one count was recorded for 42% of them. Roughly 7.9% of the sample belongs to the ten largest clones.

As encoded in the germline V gene, CDR1 is MNHEY while CDR2 is SVGAGI. The CDR3 has 13 amino acids, counting the end cysteine and phenylalanine. The read is trimmed to its CDR3 DNA, 39 bases read in frame from base 1. V lost 5 bases and J lost 5 bases; the stretch between them is 12 bases long. Systemically healthy Caucasian individuals from Russia, around 38 in total and aged roughly 6 to 100 years, were included as donors. About 10 milliliters of peripheral blood were collected from each donor into EDTA-treated Vacutainer tubes. Ficoll-Paque density-gradient centrifugation was used to isolate PBMCs, with at least 7 million per sample. Trizol reagent was used to extract total RNA from the PBMCs, yielding at least 6 micrograms per sample. For every donor, an aliquot of PBMCs went through flow cytometry to measure the percentages of naive CD45RAhigh/CD27high T cells. This clonotype appeared a few times. Its binding antigen is unknown. Base qualities are not provided; no much larger clone lies one nucleotide away.

Sequenced input: blood. The V and J genes are TRBV6-5 and TRBJ1-1, with the D gene not clear enough to name. The receptor was isolated from a woman under 30 in good health. DNA sequence: TGTGCCAGCAGTCCGCGGGTCGGAACTGAAGCTTTCTTT. Translated, this gives CASSPRVGTEAFF.